This T cell receptor beta chain was captured in a study of blood T cell repertoires in COVID-19. Study background: Specimens from acute and convalescent COVID-19 originated in the United States, Italy and Spain.

Per the original methods: Nucleated cell number was recorded as an estimate derived from reference gene primer amplification. Sequenced by immunoSEQ multiplex PCR; TCRdb stores in-frame clones only, minus some. V and J calls and clone size are copied from that table; D and trimming were computed from the DNA. The sample consists of 50,000 or so clones, approximately 80% of them appearing once. The specimen was peripheral blood. The TCR sequence derives from a man in his 70s with acute or convalescent COVID-19.

CDR3 nucleotide sequence: TGTGCCAGCAGTTACTCCGGCCGGGTAGCGGGGGAGCTGTTTTTT. It specifies CASSYSGRVAGELFF. The chain combines TRBV6-6 with TRBJ2-2; possibly TRBD2 for D (5 bases). The length of the CDR3 is 15 residues. Germline-derived CDR1 and CDR2 are MNHNY and SVGAGI (reference sequence). Trimming left V 0 bases short and J 8 bases short, with 13 bases between.